This TCR beta chain comes out of a study of liver allograft versus peripheral blood T cells. Study-wide background: T cell receptor repertoires in transplanted livers were compared with those in recipients' peripheral blood.

Each CDR3 protein is one row after TCRdb ran MiXCR on the reads. The data hold approximately 600 distinct CDR3 sequences, with about 15% observed a single time. Points from the study as a whole: Intragraft T cell receptor repertoires of liver allografts were reportedly distinct from those in peripheral blood.

This clonotype is categorized as large. The antigen remains unidentified. The CDR3 consists of 13 residues. Trimming shortened V by 8 bases and J by 2 bases, and 10 bases separated the two germline ends. Germline CDR1 MNHEY, CDR2 SVGAGI. This clonotype was sampled from a human patient who had a liver transplant. Some T cells may have originated in the graft donor. This chain joins TRBV6-5 and TRBJ1-5; no definite D call. The CDR3, as DNA: TGTGCCAGCGCCCTTAATCGCAATCAGCCCCAGCATTTT. Translating it yields CASALNRNQPQHF.